These 4 T cell receptor beta chains originate from one sample sequenced in a study of graft-versus-host responses after intestinal transplantation. No antigen has been assigned to these receptors. Some clones are missing from TCRdb's copy, which holds only in-frame ones; the method was immunoSEQ multiplex PCR. The sample records around 100,000 clones, more than 80% being singletons. Sequenced here: unstimulated CD4+ T cells sorted from spleen or lymph node cells, sampled before transplant. The receptors shown here come from a human donor who was the organ donor for an intestinal transplant.

The CDR3 DNA sequence: TGTGCCAGTAGTATAAGTTGGCCATGCTACACCTTC. This translates into CASSISWPCYTF. V usage is TRBV19 and J usage is TRBJ1-2, with D unresolved. Germline values: CDR1 LNHDA, CDR2 SQIVND (reference sequence). This CDR3 is built from 12 residues. Trimming pared 2 bases from V and 9 bases from J, leaving 10 bases between.

The chain has TRBV10-2 and TRBJ1-5, with a possible D match to TRBD1 (5 bases). Germline-derived CDR1 and CDR2 are WSHSY and SAAADI. Trimming removed 6 bases at V and 7 bases at J, with 13 bases between. The CDR3 is made up of 13 amino acids. The CDR3 reads CASSRGAGQPQHF. CDR3 bases: TGCGCCAGCAGCAGAGGGGCAGGACAGCCCCAGCATTTT.

This clone showed up just once. J is TRBJ2-3 and V is TRBV20-1; the D is unclear. V dropped 7 bases and J dropped 4 bases, with 9 bases sitting between them. Per the germline V gene, CDR1 is DFQATT and CDR2 is SNEGSKA (reference sequence). This CDR3 contains 11 residues. DNA for the CDR3: TGCAGTGTCGGTAGGGCAGATACGCAGTATTTT. Its protein is CSVGRADTQYF.

This rearrangement joins TRBV28 to TRBJ2-4; TRBD1 aligns across 7 bases. This CDR3 has 14 amino acids. Germline CDR1 is MDHEN and CDR2 is SYDVKM. The V gene end was trimmed by 6 bases and the J gene end by 3 bases; junction bases not matched to a gene: 5. Here the CDR3 reads CASSVQGIKNIQYF. Written as DNA, the CDR3 is TGTGCCAGCAGCGTACAGGGGATCAAAAACATTCAGTACTTC.